These 6 T cell receptor beta chains share one sample of origin, sequenced in a study of technical replicates of blood from a few donors. Profiled with immunoSEQ multiplex PCR; TCRdb holds only in-frame clones, not every one. The data hold about 75,000 clones, with about 97% observed a single time. Input material: T cells isolated from PBMCs. Receptor source: a human donor in good health.

The V gene is TRBV5-8, the J gene TRBJ2-4; D possibly corresponds to TRBD1 (5 bases). The ends were cut back, 2 bases at V and 7 bases at J, with 13 bases in the middle. This CDR3 region has 14 residues. Germline values: CDR1 SGHTS, CDR2 YDEGEE. The CDR3 loop is CASSFDSYTNIQYF. The DNA of the CDR3 is TGTGCCAGCAGCTTTGACAGCTATACGAACATTCAGTACTTC.

V and J are TRBV6-5 and TRBJ1-2, with 11 bases lining up with TRBD1. Germline CDR1 MNHEY, CDR2 SVGAGI. The J segment lost 5 bases and the V segment lost 2 bases, leaving 4 bases of the junction unmatched. CDR3 length: 15 amino acids. CDR3: CASSYRTGGVYGYTF. The CDR3 DNA sequence: TGTGCCAGCAGTTACCGGACAGGGGGCGTTTATGGCTACACCTTC.

The chain combines TRBV29-1 with TRBJ2-2; 8 bases agree with TRBD2. This CDR3 contains 14 residues. The V and J ends lost 5 bases and 8 bases, in that order; junction bases with no gene match: 10. Germline values: CDR1 SQVTM, CDR2 ANQGSEA. In DNA, the CDR3 is TGCAGCGTTAGCGAGCGGGGGCCCCAGGGGGAGCTGTTTTTT. It yields the protein CSVSERGPQGELFF.

V usage is TRBV5-1 and J usage is TRBJ1-2, with no clear D. Germline CDR1 and CDR2: SGHRS and YFSETQ. The CDR3 spans 14 residues. Trimming took off 2 bases at V and 1 base at J, with 9 bases between the two ends. CDR3 sequence: CASSFGQDNYGYTF. The CDR3 DNA reads as TGCGCCAGCAGCTTCGGTCAGGATAACTATGGCTACACCTTC.

The chain uses TRBV11-3 and TRBJ2-1, with 10 bases fitting TRBD2. V was pared by 6 bases and J by 6 bases, with 2 bases of the junction left unmatched. The germline CDR1 and CDR2 sequences are SGHNT and YENEEA. This CDR3 region has 13 residues. The CDR3 is CASRAGGSNEQFF. The CDR3 coding sequence is TGTGCCAGCAGAGCGGGGGGGAGCAATGAGCAGTTCTTC.

The chain joins TRBV6-1 to TRBJ2-7, with D perhaps TRBD1 (6 bases). V shed 5 bases and J shed 0 bases, with 14 bases lying between them. The CDR3 loop spans 15 amino acids. CDR1 and CDR2 from the germline V gene are MNHNS and SASEGT. The DNA of the CDR3 is TGTGCCAGCAGTTCTGGGGGCACCAGCTCCTACGAGCAGTACTTC. Translating gives CASSSGGTSSYEQYF.